The 8 T cell receptor beta chains presented below share a single source sample, sequenced in a study of blood T cells in healthy people across ages. The second PCR ran about 6 to 12 cycles with a sample-barcoded 5' primer and J-beta primers. MiXCR was run by TCRdb on the 5' RACE reads, yielding one entry per CDR3 protein. The table records some 1.5 million distinct CDR3 sequences, about 45% of them present only once. The sample taken for sequencing was blood. These receptor sequences come from a woman between 18 and 29 years old in good health.

This clonotype has just a few counts. The chain employs TRBV7-2 and TRBJ2-4; D uncertain. Trimming shortened V by 1 base and J by 9 bases, and 10 bases separated the two germline ends. This CDR3 is 13 amino acids long. In germline, CDR1 is SGHTA, CDR2 FQGNSA. The CDR3 loop is CASSLEPTAIQYF. The CDR3 DNA sequence: TGTGCCAGCAGCTTAGAGCCTACGGCCATTCAGTACTTC. Full variable domain (missing parts from reference TRBV7-2 and TRBJ2-4): GAGVSQSPSNKVTEKGKDVELRCDPISGHTALYWYRQSLGQGLEFLIYFQGNSAPDKSGLPSDRFSAERTGGSVSTLTIQRTQQEDSAVYLCASSLEPTAIQYFGAGTRLSVL.

The rearrangement links TRBV7-9 to TRBJ1-2, with a tentative D call TRBD1 (5 bases). CDR1 SEHNR and CDR2 FQNEAQ come from the germline V gene (reference sequence). Deletions cut 2 bases from V and 4 bases from J, with 17 bases between. The CDR3 is made up of 16 amino acids. The CDR3 bases are TGTGCCAGCAGCTTACGCCCTGGGGCTTCGGGCTATGGCTACACCTTC. As protein: CASSLRPGASGYGYTF.

This clonotype was detected only a few times. V usage is TRBV7-2 and J usage is TRBJ2-1; 15 bases agree with TRBD2. Germline values: CDR1 SGHTA, CDR2 FQGNSA. This CDR3 is built from 15 residues. V lost 5 bases and J lost 9; bases outside the gene matches: 5. CDR3 residues: CASSNGLAGGGEQFF. The CDR3 coding sequence is TGTGCCAGCAGCAACGGACTAGCGGGAGGGGGTGAGCAGTTCTTC. The whole variable domain, filled in from reference TRBV7-2 and TRBJ2-1, reads GAGVSQSPSNKVTEKGKDVELRCDPISGHTALYWYRQSLGQGLEFLIYFQGNSAPDKSGLPSDRFSAERTGGSVSTLTIQRTQQEDSAVYLCASSNGLAGGGEQFFGPGTRLTVL.

The genes are TRBV4-2 and TRBJ2-7; D is undetermined. V shed 0 bases and J shed 6 bases, with 12 bases lying between them. In germline, CDR1 is LGHNA, CDR2 YNFKEQ. The CDR3 is 14 amino acids. The CDR3 loop reads CASSQEPVPPEQYF. CDR3 coding DNA: TGTGCCAGCAGCCAAGAACCAGTCCCCCCCGAGCAGTACTTC.

This clonotype was found once. The V and J genes are TRBV2 and TRBJ1-5; 8 nucleotides line up with TRBD1. The CDR3 loop spans 15 amino acids. Losses at the gene ends were 4 bases for V and 2 bases for J; bases not matched to a gene: 4. Germline CDR1 SNHLY, CDR2 FYNNEI. CDR3 sequence (DNA): TGTGCCAGCAGTGTTGAGGGACAGGGCAATCAGCCCCAGCATTTT. It yields the protein CASSVEGQGNQPQHF.

This clonotype was observed a few times. The chain links TRBV9 to TRBJ2-1, with 7 bases matching TRBD2. V trimming: 6 bases; J trimming: 1 base; junction bases outside the gene matches: 7. Germline V gives CDR1 SGDLS, CDR2 YYNGEE. This CDR3 is 15 amino acids long. DNA of the CDR3: TGTGCCAGCACCCCCGGGCGGGGGTCCTACAATGAGCAGTTCTTC. It codes for CASTPGRGSYNEQFF.

The chain employs TRBV27 and TRBJ2-1, with 11 bases fitting TRBD2. The CDR3 runs 16 residues. J lost 7 bases, V lost 8 bases, and 13 bases had no gene match. The V gene's germline CDR1 is MNHEY and CDR2 SMNVEV (reference sequence). CDR3 in amino acids: CASVSRSGRAWNEQFF. The CDR3 DNA reads TGTGCCAGCGTCTCACGTAGCGGGAGGGCCTGGAATGAGCAGTTCTTC.

The chain joins TRBV7-2 to TRBJ2-5; 7 nucleotides agree with TRBD2. J was trimmed by 4 bases and V by 0 bases; bases with no gene match: 8. The CDR3 is 16 residues long. Germline V lookup: CDR1 SGHTA, CDR2 FQGNSA. For the CDR3, the DNA is TGTGCCAGCAGCTTAGCTCCAGCGGGATTGGGAGAGACCCAGTACTTC. Protein product: CASSLAPAGLGETQYF. The whole variable domain, remainder taken from reference TRBV7-2 and TRBJ2-5, is GAGVSQSPSNKVTEKGKDVELRCDPISGHTALYWYRQSLGQGLEFLIYFQGNSAPDKSGLPSDRFSAERTGGSVSTLTIQRTQQEDSAVYLCASSLAPAGLGETQYFGPGTRLLVL.